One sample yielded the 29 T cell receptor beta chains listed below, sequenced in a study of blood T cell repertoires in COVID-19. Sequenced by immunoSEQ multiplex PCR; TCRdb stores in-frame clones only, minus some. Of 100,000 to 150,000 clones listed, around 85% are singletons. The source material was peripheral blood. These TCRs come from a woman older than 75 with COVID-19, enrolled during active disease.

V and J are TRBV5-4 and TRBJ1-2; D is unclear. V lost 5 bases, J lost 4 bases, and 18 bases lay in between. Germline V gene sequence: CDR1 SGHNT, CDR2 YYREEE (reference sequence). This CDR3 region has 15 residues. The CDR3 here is CASSSFGPGSYGYTF. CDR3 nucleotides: TGTGCCAGCAGTTCCTTTGGGCCCGGGAGCTATGGCTACACCTTC.

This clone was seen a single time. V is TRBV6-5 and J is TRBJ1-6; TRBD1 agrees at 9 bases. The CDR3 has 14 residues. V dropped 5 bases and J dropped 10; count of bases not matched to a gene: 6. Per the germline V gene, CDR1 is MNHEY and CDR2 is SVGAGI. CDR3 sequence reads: CASSIDRGGSPLHF. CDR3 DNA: TGTGCCAGCAGTATAGACAGGGGGGGGTCACCCCTCCACTTT.

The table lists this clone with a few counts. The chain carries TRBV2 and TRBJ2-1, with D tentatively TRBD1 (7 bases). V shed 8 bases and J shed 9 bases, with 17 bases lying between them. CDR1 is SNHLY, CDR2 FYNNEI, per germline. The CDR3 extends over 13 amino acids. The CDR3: CASRQGGRAEQFF. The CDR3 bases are TGTGCCAGCCGACAGGGAGGTAGGGCTGAGCAGTTCTTC.

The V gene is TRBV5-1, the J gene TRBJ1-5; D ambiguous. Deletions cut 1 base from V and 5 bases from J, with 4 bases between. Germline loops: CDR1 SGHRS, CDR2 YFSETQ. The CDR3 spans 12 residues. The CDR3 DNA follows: TGCGCCAGCAGCTTGAGCGATCAGCCCCAGCATTTT. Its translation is CASSLSDQPQHF. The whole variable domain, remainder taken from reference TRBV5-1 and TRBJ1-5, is KAGVTQTPRYLIKTRGQQVTLSCSPISGHRSVSWYQQTPGQGLQFLFEYFSETQRNKGNFPGRFSGRQFSNSRSEMNVSTLELGDSALYLCASSLSDQPQHFGDGTRLSIL.

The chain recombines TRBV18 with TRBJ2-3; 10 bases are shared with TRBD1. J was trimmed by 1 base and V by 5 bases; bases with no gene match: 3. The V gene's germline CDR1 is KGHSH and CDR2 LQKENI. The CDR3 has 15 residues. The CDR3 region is CASSSGTGGTDTQYF. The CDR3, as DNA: TGTGCCAGCTCATCCGGGACAGGGGGCACAGATACGCAGTATTTT.

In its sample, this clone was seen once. The CDR3 DNA is TGTGCCAGCAGTTTAGCTCCTAGCGGGAGGGCCTACGAGCAGTACTTC. Translating gives CASSLAPSGRAYEQYF. The rearrangement joins TRBV28 to TRBJ2-7, with 12 bases identical to TRBD2. V lost 2 bases, J lost 2 bases, and 4 bases stayed unmatched. Germline loops: CDR1 MDHEN, CDR2 SYDVKM. This CDR3 is built from 16 residues. Full variable domain (rest looked up from reference TRBV28 and TRBJ2-7): DVKVTQSSRYLVKRTGEKVFLECVQDMDHENMFWYRQDPGLGLRLIYFSYDVKMKEKGDIPEGYSVSREKKERFSLILESASTNQTSMYLCASSLAPSGRAYEQYFGPGTRLTVT.

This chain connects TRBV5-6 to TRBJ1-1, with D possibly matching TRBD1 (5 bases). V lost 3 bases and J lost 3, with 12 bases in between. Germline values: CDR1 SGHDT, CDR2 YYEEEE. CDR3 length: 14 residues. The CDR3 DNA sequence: TGTGCCAGCAGCTGGCCAGGGCCCGACACTGAAGCTTTCTTT. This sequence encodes CASSWPGPDTEAFF.

This chain's CDR3 is CASSETSGNVGELFF. CDR3 in DNA: TGTGCCAGCAGTGAGACTAGCGGGAACGTCGGGGAGCTGTTTTTT. The V and J genes are TRBV2 and TRBJ2-2; 11 nucleotides align to TRBD2. The germline V gene has CDR1 SNHLY and CDR2 FYNNEI. The CDR3 runs to 15 residues. J gave up 7 bases and V 3 bases, and 4 bases lay outside the gene matches.

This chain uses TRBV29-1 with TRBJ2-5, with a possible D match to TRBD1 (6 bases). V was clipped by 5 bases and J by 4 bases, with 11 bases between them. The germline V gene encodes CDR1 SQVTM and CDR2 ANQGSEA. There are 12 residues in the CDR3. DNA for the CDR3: TGCAGCGTTCTGGACAGAAGAGAGACCCAGTACTTC. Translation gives CSVLDRRETQYF.

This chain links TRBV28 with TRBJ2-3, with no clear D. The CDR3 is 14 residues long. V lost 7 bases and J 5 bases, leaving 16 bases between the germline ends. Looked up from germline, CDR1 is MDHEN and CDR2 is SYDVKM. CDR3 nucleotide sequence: TGTGCCAGCAAGTTATCCCCCCCCGGAGATACGCAGTATTTT. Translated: CASKLSPPGDTQYF. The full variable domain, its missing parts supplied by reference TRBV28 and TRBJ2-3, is DVKVTQSSRYLVKRTGEKVFLECVQDMDHENMFWYRQDPGLGLRLIYFSYDVKMKEKGDIPEGYSVSREKKERFSLILESASTNQTSMYLCASKLSPPGDTQYFGPGTRLTVL.

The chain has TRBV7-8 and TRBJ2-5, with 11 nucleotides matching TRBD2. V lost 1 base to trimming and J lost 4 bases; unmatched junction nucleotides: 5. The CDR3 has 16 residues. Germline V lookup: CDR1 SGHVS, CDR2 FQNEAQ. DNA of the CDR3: TGTGCCAGCAGCTTAGTAGCGGGAGGGCGAACAGAGACCCAGTACTTC. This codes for CASSLVAGGRTETQYF.

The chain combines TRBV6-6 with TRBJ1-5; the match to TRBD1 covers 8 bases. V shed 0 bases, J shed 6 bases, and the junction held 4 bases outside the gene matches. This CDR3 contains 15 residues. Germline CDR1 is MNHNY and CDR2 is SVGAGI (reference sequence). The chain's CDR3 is CASSYSTGGSQPQHF. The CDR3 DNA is TGTGCCAGCAGTTACTCTACAGGGGGAAGTCAGCCCCAGCATTTT.

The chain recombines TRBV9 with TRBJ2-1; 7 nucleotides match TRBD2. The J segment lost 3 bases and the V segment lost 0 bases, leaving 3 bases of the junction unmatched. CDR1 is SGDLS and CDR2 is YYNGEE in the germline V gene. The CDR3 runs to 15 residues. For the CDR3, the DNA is TGTGCCAGCAGCGTAGGAGCGGGGAACTACAATGAGCAGTTCTTC. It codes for CASSVGAGNYNEQFF.

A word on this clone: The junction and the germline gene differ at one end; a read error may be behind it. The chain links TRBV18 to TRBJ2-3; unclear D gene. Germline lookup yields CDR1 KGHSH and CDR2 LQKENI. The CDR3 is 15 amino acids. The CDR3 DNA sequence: TGTGCCAGCGCACCAGGCTTGAAGAGCACAGATACGCAGTATTTT. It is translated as CASAPGLKSTDTQYF.

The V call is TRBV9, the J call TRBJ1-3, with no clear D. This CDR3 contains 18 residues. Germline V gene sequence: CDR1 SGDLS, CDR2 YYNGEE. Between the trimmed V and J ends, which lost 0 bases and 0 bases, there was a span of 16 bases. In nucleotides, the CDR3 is TGTGCCAGCAGCGTAGGGGGAGCGACGGGTCGCTCTGGAAACACCATATATTTT. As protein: CASSVGGATGRSGNTIYF.

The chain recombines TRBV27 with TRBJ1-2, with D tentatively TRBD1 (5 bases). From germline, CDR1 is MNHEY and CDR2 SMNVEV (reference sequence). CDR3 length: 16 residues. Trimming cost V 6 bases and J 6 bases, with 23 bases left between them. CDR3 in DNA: TGTGCCAGCAGCTTCTTCCCGACAGATTCTTATGATGGCTACACCTTC. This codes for CASSFFPTDSYDGYTF.

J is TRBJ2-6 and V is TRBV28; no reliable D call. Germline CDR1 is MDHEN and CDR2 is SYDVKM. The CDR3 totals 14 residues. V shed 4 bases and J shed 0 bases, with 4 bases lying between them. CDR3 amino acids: CASSSSSGANVLTF. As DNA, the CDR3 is TGTGCCAGCAGTTCCTCCTCTGGGGCCAACGTCCTGACTTTC.

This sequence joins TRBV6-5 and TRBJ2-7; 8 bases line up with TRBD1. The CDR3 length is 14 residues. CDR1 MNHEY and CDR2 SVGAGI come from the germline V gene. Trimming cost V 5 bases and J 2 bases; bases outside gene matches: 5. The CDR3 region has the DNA TGTGCCAGCAGTAAGACAGGGGTCGCCTACGAGCAGTACTTC. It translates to CASSKTGVAYEQYF.

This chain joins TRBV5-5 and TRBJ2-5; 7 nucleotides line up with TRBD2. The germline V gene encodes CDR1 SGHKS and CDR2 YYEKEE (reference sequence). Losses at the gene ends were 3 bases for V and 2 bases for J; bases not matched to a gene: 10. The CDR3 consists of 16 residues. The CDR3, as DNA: TGTGCCAGCAGCTCCGCTCTAGCGGCAGGGCAAGAGACCCAGTACTTC. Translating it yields CASSSALAAGQETQYF. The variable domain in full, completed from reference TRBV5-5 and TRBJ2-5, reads DAGVTQSPTHLIKTRGQQVTLRCSPISGHKSVSWYQQVLGQGPQFIFQYYEKEERGRGNFPDRFSARQFPNYSSELNVNALLLGDSALYLCASSSALAAGQETQYFGPGTRLLVL.

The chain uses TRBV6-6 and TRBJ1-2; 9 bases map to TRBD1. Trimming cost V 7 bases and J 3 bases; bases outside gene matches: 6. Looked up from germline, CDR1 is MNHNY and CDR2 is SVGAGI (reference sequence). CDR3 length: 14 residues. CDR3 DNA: TGTGCCAGCACTAGACAGGGGGGAGACTATGGCTACACCTTC. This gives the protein CASTRQGGDYGYTF.

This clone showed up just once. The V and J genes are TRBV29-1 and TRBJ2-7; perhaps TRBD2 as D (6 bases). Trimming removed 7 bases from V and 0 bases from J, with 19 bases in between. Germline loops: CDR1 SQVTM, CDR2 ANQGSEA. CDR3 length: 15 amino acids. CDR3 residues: CSAKEGSPISYEQYF. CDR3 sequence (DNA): TGCAGCGCTAAGGAGGGCTCCCCGATCTCCTACGAGCAGTACTTC.

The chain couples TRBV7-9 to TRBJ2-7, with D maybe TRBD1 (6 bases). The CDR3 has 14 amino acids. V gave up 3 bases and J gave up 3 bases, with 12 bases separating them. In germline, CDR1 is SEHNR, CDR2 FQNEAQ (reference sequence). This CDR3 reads CASSLGAPDYEQYF. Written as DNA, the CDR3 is TGTGCCAGCAGCTTGGGGGCGCCGGACTACGAGCAGTACTTC.

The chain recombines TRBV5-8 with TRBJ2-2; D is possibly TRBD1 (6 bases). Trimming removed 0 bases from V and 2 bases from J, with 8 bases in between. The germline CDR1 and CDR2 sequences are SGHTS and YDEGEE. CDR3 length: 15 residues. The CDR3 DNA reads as TGTGCCAGCAGCTTGGGGACAGCCAACACCGGGGAGCTGTTTTTT. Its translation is CASSLGTANTGELFF.

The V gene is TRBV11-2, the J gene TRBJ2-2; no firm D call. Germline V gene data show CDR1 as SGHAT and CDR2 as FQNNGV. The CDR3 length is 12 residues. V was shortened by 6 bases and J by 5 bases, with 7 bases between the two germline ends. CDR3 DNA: TGTGCCAGCAGGTTATCAACCGGGGAGCTGTTTTTT. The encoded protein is CASRLSTGELFF.

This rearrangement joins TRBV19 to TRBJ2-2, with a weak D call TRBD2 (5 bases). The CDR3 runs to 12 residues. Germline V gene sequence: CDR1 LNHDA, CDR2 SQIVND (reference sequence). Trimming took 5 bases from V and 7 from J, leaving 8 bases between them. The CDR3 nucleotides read TGTGCCAGTAGTCCCCGGGGCGGGGAGCTGTTTTTT. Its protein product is CASSPRGGELFF.

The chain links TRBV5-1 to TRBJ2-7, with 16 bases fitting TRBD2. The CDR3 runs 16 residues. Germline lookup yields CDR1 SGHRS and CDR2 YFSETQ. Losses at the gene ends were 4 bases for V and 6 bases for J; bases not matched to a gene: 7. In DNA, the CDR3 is TGCGCCAGCAGCCCATCGGGACTAGCGGGAGGGGGCGAGCAGTACTTC. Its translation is CASSPSGLAGGGEQYF.

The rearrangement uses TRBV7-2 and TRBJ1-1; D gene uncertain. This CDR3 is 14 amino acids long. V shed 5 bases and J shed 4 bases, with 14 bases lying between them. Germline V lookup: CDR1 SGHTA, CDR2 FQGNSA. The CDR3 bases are TGTGCCAGCAGCCCCAACATCGTTTCCACTGAAGCTTTCTTT. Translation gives CASSPNIVSTEAFF.

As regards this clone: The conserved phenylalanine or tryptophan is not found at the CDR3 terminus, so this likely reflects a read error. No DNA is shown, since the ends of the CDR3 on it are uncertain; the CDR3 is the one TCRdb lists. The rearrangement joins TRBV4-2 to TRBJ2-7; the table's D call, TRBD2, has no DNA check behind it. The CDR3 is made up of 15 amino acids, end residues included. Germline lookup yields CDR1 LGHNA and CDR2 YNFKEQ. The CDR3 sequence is CASSPSGASHCLLEA.

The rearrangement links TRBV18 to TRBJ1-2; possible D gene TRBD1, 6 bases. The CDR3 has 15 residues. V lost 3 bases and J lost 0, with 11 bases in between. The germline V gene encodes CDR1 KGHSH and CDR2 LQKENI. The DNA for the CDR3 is TGTGCCAGCTCACCCGGGGGGGCTCCTAACTATGGCTACACCTTC. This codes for CASSPGGAPNYGYTF.